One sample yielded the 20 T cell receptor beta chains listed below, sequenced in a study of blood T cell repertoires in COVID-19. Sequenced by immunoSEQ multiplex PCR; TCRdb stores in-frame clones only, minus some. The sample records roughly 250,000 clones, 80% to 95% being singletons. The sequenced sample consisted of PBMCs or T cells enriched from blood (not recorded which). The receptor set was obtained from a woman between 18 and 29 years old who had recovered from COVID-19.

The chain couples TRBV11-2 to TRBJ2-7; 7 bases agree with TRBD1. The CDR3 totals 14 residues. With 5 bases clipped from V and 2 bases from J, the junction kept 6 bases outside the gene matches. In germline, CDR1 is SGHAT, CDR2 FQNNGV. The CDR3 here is CASSPKDRTYEQYF. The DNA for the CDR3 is TGTGCCAGCAGCCCCAAGGACAGGACCTACGAGCAGTACTTC.

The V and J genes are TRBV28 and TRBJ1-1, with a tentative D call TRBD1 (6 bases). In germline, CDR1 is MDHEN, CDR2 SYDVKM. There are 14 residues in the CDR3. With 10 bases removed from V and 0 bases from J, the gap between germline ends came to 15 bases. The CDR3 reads CATLGRGMNTEAFF. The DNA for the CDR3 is TGTGCCACCTTAGGGAGGGGGATGAACACTGAAGCTTTCTTT.

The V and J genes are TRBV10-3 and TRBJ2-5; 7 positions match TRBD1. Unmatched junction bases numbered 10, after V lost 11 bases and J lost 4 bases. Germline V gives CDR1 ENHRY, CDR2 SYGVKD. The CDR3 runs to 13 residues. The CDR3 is CASEDDRAETQYF. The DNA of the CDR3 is TGTGCCTCCGAGGATGACAGGGCAGAGACCCAGTACTTC.

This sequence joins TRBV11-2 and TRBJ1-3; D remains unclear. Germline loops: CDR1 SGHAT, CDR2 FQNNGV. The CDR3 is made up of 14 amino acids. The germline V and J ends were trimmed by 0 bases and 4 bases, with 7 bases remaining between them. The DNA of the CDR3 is TGTGCCAGCAGCTTAGAGGCTCCCGGAAACACCATATATTTT. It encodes CASSLEAPGNTIYF.

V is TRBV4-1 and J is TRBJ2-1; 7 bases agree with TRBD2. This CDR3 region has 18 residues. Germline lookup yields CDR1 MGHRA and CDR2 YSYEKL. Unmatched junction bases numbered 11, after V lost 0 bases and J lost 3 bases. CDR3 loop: CASSQDETSLVGYNEQFF. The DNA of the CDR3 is TGCGCCAGCAGCCAAGATGAGACTAGCCTGGTGGGCTACAATGAGCAGTTCTTC.

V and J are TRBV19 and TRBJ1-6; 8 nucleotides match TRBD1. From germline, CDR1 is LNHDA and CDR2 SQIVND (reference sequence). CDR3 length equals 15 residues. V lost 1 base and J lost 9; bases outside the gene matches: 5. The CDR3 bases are TGTGCCAGTAGTATAGGCGGACAGGGCACTTCACCCCTCCACTTT. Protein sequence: CASSIGGQGTSPLHF. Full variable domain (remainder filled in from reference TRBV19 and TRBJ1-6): DGGITQSPKYLFRKEGQNVTLSCEQNLNHDAMYWYRQDPGQGLRLIYYSQIVNDFQKGDIAEGYSVSREKKESFPLTVTSAQKNPTAFYLCASSIGGQGTSPLHFGNGTRLTVT.

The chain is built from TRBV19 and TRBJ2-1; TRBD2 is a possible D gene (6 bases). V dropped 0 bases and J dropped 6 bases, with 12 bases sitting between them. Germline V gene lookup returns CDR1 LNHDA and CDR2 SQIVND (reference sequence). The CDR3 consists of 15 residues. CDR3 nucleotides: TGTGCCAGTAGTATAGATGCCCTAGCGCCCAATGAGCAGTTCTTC. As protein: CASSIDALAPNEQFF.

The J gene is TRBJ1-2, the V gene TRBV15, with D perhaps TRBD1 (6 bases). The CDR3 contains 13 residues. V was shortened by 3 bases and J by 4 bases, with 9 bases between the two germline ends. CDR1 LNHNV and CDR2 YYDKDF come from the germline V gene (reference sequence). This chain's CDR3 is CATSRDSLYGYTF. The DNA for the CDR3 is TGTGCCACCAGCAGGGACAGCCTCTATGGCTACACCTTC.

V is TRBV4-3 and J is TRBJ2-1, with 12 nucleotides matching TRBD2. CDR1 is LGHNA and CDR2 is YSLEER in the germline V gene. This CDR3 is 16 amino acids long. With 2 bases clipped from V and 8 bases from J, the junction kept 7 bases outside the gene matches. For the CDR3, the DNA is TGCGCCAGCAGCCAACCCCTAGCGGGGGGGAGTTATGAGCAGTTCTTC. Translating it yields CASSQPLAGGSYEQFF.

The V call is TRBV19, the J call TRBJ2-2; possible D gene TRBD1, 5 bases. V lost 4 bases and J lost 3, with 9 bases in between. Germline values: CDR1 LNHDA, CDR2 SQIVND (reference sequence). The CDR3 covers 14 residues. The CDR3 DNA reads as TGTGCCAGTAGTAGCCTACAGGACACCGGGGAGCTGTTTTTT. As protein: CASSSLQDTGELFF. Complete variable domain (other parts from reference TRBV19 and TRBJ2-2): DGGITQSPKYLFRKEGQNVTLSCEQNLNHDAMYWYRQDPGQGLRLIYYSQIVNDFQKGDIAEGYSVSREKKESFPLTVTSAQKNPTAFYLCASSSLQDTGELFFGEGSRLTVL.

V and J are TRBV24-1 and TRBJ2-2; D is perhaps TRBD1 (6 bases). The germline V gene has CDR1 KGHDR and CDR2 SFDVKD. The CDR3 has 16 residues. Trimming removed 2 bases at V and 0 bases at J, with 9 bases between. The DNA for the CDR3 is TGTGCCACCAGTGATTCCGGGACACCGAACACCGGGGAGCTGTTTTTT. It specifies CATSDSGTPNTGELFF.

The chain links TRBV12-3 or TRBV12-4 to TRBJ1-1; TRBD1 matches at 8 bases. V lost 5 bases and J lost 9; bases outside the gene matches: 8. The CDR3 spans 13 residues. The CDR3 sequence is CASSPSDRVKAFF. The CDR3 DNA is TGTGCCAGCAGTCCATCGGACAGGGTAAAAGCTTTCTTT.

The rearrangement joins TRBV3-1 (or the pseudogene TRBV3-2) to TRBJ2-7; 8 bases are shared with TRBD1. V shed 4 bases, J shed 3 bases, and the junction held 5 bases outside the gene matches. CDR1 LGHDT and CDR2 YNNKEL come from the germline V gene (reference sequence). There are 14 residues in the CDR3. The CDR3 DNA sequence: TGTGCCAGCAGCCTTAGAGACAGGGGCTACGAGCAGTACTTC. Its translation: CASSLRDRGYEQYF.

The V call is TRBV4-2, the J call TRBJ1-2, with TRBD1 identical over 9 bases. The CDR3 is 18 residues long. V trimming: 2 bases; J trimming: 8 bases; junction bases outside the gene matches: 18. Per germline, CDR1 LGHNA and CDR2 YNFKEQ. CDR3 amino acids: CASSQTSLRGDRVFGYTF. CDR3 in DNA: TGTGCCAGCAGCCAAACCTCGTTGAGGGGGGACAGGGTCTTCGGCTACACCTTC.

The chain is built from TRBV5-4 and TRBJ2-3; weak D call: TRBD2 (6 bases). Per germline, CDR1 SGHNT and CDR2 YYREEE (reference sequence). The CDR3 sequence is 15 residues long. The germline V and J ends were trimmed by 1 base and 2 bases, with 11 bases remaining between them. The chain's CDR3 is CASSLTGVLTDTQYF. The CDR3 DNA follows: TGTGCCAGCAGCTTGACGGGAGTCCTCACAGATACGCAGTATTTT.

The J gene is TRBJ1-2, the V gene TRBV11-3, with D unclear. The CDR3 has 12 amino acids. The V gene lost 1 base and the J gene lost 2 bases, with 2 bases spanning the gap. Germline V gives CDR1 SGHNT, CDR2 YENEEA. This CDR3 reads CASSLANYGYTF. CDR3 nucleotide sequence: TGTGCCAGCAGCTTAGCGAACTATGGCTACACCTTC.

The CDR3 sequence is CAINDRSRSRDTQYF. In DNA form, the CDR3 reads TGTGCCATCAACGACAGGTCCCGCAGTAGAGATACGCAGTATTTT. V gene TRBV10-3 combines with J gene TRBJ2-3; D is perhaps TRBD1 (6 bases). The ends were cut back, 7 bases at V and 5 bases at J, with 19 bases in the middle. The CDR3 is 15 amino acids. Germline V gene lookup returns CDR1 ENHRY and CDR2 SYGVKD.

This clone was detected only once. This CDR3 reads CASSGGAGNEQFF. CDR3 bases: TGTGCCAGTAGCGGGGGGGCCGGCAATGAGCAGTTCTTC. V and J are TRBV19 and TRBJ2-1, with 8 nucleotides matching TRBD2. Germline lookup yields CDR1 LNHDA and CDR2 SQIVND (reference sequence). The CDR3 spans 13 residues. With 6 bases clipped from V and 6 bases from J, the junction kept 4 bases outside the gene matches.

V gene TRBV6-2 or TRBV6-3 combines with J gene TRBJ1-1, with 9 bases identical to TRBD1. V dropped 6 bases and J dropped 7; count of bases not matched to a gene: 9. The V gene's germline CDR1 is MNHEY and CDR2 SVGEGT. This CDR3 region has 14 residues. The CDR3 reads CASRPRDRAYEAFF. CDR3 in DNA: TGTGCCAGCAGACCTCGGGACAGGGCTTATGAAGCTTTCTTT.

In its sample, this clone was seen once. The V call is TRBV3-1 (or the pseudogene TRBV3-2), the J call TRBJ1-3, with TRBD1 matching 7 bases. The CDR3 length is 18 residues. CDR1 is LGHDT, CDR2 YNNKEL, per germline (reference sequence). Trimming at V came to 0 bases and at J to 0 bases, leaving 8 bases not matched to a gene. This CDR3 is CASSQEVRTGLSGNTIYF. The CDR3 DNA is TGTGCCAGCAGCCAAGAGGTCAGGACAGGACTCTCTGGAAACACCATATATTTT.